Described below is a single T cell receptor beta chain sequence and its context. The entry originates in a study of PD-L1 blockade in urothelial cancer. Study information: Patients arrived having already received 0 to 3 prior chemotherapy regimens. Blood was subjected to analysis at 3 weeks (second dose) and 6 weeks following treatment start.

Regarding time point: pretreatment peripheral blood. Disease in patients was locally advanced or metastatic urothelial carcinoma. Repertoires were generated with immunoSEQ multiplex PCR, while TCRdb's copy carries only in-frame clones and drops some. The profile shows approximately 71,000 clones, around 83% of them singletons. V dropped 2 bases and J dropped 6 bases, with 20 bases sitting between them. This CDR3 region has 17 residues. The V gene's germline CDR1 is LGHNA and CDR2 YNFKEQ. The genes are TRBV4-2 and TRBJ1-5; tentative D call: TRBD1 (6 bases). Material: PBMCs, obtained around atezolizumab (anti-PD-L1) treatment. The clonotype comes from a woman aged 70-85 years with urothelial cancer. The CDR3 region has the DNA TGTGCCAGCAGCCAAAACATAGGGACATCATTCCTTCAGCCCCAGCATTTT. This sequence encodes CASSQNIGTSFLQPQHF.